The T cell receptor (beta chain) under discussion was sequenced for a study of blood T cell repertoires in COVID-19 (dated by TCRdb to the early 2020s). Background on the whole study: Collaborator samples came from the United States, Italy and Spain and covered acute and convalescent phases of COVID-19. The material from the prospective study consisted of cDNA or gDNA derived from T cells, B-cell-depleted T cells, or PBMCs. Subjects who had been exposed to COVID-19, were actively infected with it, or had recovered from it provided the deeply sampled blood TCRbeta repertoires that made up the dataset. The repertoires were released in a freely available public database meant as a resource for research on the immune response to SARS-CoV-2. The samples were drawn from the first 160 participants of the ongoing ImmuneRACE study and from 1,254 subjects provided by 6 global collaborators. A de-identified subject ID, COVID-19 status, age in years and sex were almost always included in the sample metadata. Where HLA class I and class II types were available, the types were taken from metadata supplied by the sample provider, not from assay-based typing.

The immunoSEQ Assay, a bias-controlled multiplex PCR, was used to amplify TCRbeta CDR3 regions from genomic DNA. In the authors' own workflow: Within the assay, amplification of reference gene primers was used to estimate how many nucleated cells each sample contained. To quantify the absolute abundance of each unique TCRbeta CDR3 rearrangement, sequence reads were collapsed and filtered. For each sample, productive Simpson clonality was calculated as the square root of Simpson's diversity index over productive rearrangements. In its TCRdb copy, this immuneACCESS table keeps in-frame sequences only and misses some clones. Where compared with another copy, unresolved V genes explain less than half of these, and the others have no known cause. The D gene and trimming were derived from the DNA, and the V and J assignments and clone size from that table. The sample table records approximately 450,000 clones; 70% to 90% of these occur just once. The top ten clonotypes cover approximately 2% of the sample.

Of note for this clone: This receptor's antigen is unknown. Per-nucleotide qualities are absent, and no much larger clonotype sits a single base away.

Participants in the prospective study were enrolled through a virtual design, were aged roughly 18 to 100 years, and lived in 20 to 30 United States geographic areas. In the prospective study, participants were assigned to cohorts based on the clinical history participants reported in a screening survey and a study questionnaire. In the prospective study, mobile phlebotomists collected whole blood, serum and a nasopharyngeal or oropharyngeal swab from each participant. Participants in the prospective study had the option to provide additional blood draws and questionnaires over a roughly 2-month period. Before DNA extraction, blood samples from the prospective study were shipped at room temperature or frozen. Study-wide findings and limitations: Clinical and demographic metadata were provided uncurated, with the amount varying by source and participant.

The CDR3 sequence holds 14 residues, the cysteine and phenylalanine included. Kept here is only the CDR3 DNA, which spans 42 bases and is read in frame from base 1. V and J are truncated by 0 bases and 3 bases respectively, leaving an intervening sequence of 8 bases. The germline V gene gives CDR1 as SGHAT and CDR2 as FQNNGV. The sample was PBMCs or T cells enriched from blood (not recorded which). This receptor was taken from a woman in her late teens or twenties with acute COVID-19. In this chain, TRBV11-2 is recombined with TRBJ2-5, with TRBD1 tentatively as D gene (7 bases match). The DNA sequence is TGTGCCAGCAGCTTAGACAGGGGGGAAGAGACCCAGTACTTC. It encodes CASSLDRGEETQYF.